This TCR beta chain was captured in a study of identical twins. Germline V gene data show CDR1 as MNHNS and CDR2 as SASEGT. With 6 bases removed from V and 4 bases from J, the gap between germline ends came to 10 bases. The CDR3 has 13 residues. Using its own MiXCR run on the 5' RACE reads, TCRdb lists one record per CDR3 protein. Of hundreds of thousands of distinct CDR3 sequences in the sample, 7.5% are singletons; the top ten hold about 1.8%. The sample also formed part of further work on yellow fever vaccine responses in identical twins.

Sequencing was done on a sample of memory (CD45RO+) T cells sorted from blood. The genes are TRBV6-1 and TRBJ2-1, with a weak D call TRBD1 (6 bases). This TCR was sampled from a woman aged 18-35 years in good health. DNA for the CDR3: TGTGCCAGCAGACCGGACAGATACAATGAGCAGTTCTTC. It is translated as CASRPDRYNEQFF.